The present entry profiles one T cell receptor beta chain with its context. Its antigen is not identified. This sample is part of a study of memory CD4+ T cells and cytomegalovirus serostatus. Study-wide results and caveats: Each of 65 to 70 CMV-associated TCRbeta sequences occurred in one to five individuals. Suggested: most of the CMV-linked TCR signature lies in CD4+ memory cells.

Assay: immunoSEQ multiplex PCR; the TCRdb copy retains only in-frame clones and omits some. The sample gives some 59,000 clones, 82% of which show up once; approximately 0.92% is in the top ten. The CDR3 sequence is 14 residues long. V lost 4 bases, J lost 4 bases, and 12 bases lay in between. From germline, CDR1 is SGHRS and CDR2 YFSETQ. The sort gate was single viable CD3+CD4+CD8-CD45RO+ cells for memory CD4+ T cells. Serostatus was set by detecting CMV pp150, pp28, p38, p52 IgG. CD4+ T cells were isolated by positive magnetic selection. The chain combines TRBV5-1 with TRBJ1-3; D possibly corresponds to TRBD1 (5 bases). The receptor was isolated from an adult in good health and CMV-seronegative. Sequencing input: memory CD4+ T cells from blood. In DNA, the CDR3 is TGCGCCAGCAGCGGCGGGGCCGGAGGAAACACCATATATTTT. Protein product: CASSGGAGGNTIYF.